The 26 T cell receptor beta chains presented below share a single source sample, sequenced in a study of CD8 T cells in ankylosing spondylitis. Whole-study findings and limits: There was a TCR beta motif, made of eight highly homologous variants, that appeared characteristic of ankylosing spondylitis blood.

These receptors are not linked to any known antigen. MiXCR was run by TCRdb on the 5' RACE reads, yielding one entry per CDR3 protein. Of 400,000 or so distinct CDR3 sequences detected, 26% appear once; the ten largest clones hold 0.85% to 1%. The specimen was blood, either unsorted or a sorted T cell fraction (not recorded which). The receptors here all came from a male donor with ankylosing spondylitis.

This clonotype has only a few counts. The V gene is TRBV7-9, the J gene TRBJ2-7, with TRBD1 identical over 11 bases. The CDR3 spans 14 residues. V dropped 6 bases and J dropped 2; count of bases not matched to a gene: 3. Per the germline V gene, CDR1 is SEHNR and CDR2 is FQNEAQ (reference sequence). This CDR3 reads CASSSGQGAYEQYF. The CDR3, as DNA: TGTGCCAGCAGTTCGGGACAGGGGGCCTACGAGCAGTACTTC.

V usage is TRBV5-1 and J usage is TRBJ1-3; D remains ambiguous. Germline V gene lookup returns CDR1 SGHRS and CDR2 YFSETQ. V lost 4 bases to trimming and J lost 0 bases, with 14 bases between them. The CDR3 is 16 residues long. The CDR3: CASSPTGPLSGNTIYF. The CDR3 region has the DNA TGCGCCAGCAGCCCCACGGGTCCGCTCTCTGGAAACACCATATATTTT.

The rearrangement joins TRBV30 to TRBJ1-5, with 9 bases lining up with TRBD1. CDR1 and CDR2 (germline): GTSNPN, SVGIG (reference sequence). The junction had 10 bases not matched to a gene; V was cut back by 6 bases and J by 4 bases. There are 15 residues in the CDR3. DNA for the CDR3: TGTGCCTGCACAGGGGGCGCTGGGTATAATCAGCCCCAGCATTTT. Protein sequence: CACTGGAGYNQPQHF.

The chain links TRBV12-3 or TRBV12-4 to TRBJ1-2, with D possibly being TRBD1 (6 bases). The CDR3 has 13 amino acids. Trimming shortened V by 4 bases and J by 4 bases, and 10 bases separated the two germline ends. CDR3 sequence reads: CASSSGDTYGYTF. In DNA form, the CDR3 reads TGTGCCAGCAGTTCAGGGGATACCTATGGCTACACCTTC.

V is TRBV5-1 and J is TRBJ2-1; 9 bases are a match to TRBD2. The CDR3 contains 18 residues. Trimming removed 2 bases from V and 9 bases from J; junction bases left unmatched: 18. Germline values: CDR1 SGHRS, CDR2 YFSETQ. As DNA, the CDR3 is TGCGCCAGCAGCTTCTCCCCCCTGGCGGGAGGGTCAAGAGGTGAGCAGTTCTTC. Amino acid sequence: CASSFSPLAGGSRGEQFF.

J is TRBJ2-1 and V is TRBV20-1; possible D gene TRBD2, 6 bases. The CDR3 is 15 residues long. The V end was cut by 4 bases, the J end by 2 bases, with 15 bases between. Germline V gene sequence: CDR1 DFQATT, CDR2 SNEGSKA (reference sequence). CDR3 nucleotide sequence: TGCAGTGCTATCCCCGGCGGCGGGACCTACAATGAGCAGTTCTTC. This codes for CSAIPGGGTYNEQFF.

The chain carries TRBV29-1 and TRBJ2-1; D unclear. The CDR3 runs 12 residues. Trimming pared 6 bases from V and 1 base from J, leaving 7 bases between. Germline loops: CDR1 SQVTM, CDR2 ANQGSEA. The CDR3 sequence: CSVPSSYNEQFF. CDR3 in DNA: TGCAGCGTACCATCTTCCTACAATGAGCAGTTCTTC.

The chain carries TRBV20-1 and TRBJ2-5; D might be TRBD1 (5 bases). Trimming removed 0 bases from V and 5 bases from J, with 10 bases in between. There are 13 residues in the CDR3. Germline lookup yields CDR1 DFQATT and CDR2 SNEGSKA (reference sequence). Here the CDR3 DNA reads TGCAGTGCTAGAGATCAGGGTCAGGAGACCCAGTACTTC. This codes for CSARDQGQETQYF.

The chain's CDR3 is CASSGDRTSGVQYF. The CDR3, as DNA: TGTGCCAGCAGTGGGGACAGGACTTCTGGCGTGCAGTACTTC. This chain uses TRBV12-3 or TRBV12-4 with TRBJ2-7; 8 bases are a match to TRBD1. The CDR3 is made up of 14 amino acids. V dropped 5 bases and J dropped 9; count of bases not matched to a gene: 12.

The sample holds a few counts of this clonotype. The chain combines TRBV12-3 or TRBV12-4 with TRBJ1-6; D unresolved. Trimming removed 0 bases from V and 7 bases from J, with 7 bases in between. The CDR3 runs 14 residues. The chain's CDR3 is CASSLAGLNSPLHF. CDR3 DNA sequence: TGTGCCAGCAGTTTAGCGGGATTGAATTCACCCCTCCACTTT.

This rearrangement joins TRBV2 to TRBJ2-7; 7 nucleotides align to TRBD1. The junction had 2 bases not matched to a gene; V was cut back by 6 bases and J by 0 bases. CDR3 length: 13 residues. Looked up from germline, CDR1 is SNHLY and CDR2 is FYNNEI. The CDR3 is CASRQGPSYEQYF. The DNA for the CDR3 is TGTGCCAGCAGACAGGGGCCCTCCTACGAGCAGTACTTC. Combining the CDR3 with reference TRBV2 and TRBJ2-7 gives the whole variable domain EPEVTQTPSHQVTQMGQEVILRCVPISNHLYFYWYRQILGQKVEFLVSFYNNEISEKSEIFDDQFSVERPDGSNFTLKIRSTKLEDSAMYFCASRQGPSYEQYFGPGTRLTVT.

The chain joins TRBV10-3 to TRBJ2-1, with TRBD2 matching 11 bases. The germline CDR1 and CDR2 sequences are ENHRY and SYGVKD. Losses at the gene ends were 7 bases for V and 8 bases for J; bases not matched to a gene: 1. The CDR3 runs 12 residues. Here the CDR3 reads CAIKGLADEQFF. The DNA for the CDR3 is TGTGCCATCAAGGGACTAGCGGATGAGCAGTTCTTC.

CDR3 protein: CASSLARGTGGEKLFF. The CDR3 DNA is TGCGCCAGCAGCCTAGCAAGGGGCACAGGGGGGGAAAAACTGTTTTTT. This sequence joins TRBV4-1 and TRBJ1-4, with 8 bases matching TRBD1. The CDR3 covers 16 residues. Trimming took 4 bases from V and 8 from J; bases not matched to a gene: 12. The V gene's germline CDR1 is MGHRA and CDR2 YSYEKL.

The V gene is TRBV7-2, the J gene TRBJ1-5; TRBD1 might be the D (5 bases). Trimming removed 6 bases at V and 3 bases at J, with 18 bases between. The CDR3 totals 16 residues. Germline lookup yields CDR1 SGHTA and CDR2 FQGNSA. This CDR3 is CASSRLGTAYNQPQHF. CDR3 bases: TGTGCCAGCAGTCGGCTGGGGACGGCCTACAATCAGCCCCAGCATTTT.

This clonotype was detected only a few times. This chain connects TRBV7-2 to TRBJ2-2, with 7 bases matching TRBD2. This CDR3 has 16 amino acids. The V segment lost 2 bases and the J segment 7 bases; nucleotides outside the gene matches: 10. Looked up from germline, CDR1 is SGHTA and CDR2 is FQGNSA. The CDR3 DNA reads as TGTGCCAGCAGCTTAATGAAGGCGGGAGTCCACGGGGAGCTGTTTTTT. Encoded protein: CASSLMKAGVHGELFF.

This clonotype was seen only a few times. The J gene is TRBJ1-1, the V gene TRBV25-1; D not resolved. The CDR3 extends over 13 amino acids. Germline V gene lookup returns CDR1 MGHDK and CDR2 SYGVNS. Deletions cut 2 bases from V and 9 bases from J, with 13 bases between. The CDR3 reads CASSEGSQKKAFF. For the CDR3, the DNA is TGTGCCAGCAGTGAAGGGTCACAGAAAAAAGCTTTCTTT.

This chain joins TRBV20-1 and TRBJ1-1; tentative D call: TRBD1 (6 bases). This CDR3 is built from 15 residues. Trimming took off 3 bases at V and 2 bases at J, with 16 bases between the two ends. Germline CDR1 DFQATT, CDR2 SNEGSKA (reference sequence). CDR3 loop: CSARSQAGANTEAFF. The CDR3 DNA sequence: TGCAGTGCTAGGAGCCAGGCAGGGGCCAACACTGAAGCTTTCTTT.

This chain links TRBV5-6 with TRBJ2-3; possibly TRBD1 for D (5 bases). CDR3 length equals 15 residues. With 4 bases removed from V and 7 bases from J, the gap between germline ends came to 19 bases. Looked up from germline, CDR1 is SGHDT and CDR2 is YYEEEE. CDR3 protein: CASSRERGPSNTQYF. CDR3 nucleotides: TGTGCCAGCAGCCGAGAAAGGGGCCCGTCGAATACGCAGTATTTT.

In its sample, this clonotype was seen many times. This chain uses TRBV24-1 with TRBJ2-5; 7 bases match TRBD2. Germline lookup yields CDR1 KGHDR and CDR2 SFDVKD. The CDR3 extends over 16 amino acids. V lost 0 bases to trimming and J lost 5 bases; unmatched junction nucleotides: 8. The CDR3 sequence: CATSDLQFAGVETQYF. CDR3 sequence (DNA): TGTGCCACCAGTGATTTGCAGTTCGCGGGGGTGGAGACCCAGTACTTC.

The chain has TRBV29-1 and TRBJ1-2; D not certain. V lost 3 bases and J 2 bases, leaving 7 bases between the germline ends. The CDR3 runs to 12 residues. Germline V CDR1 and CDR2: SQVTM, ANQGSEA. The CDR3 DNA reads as TGCAGCGTTGATCGTGTCAACTATGGCTACACCTTC. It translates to CSVDRVNYGYTF.

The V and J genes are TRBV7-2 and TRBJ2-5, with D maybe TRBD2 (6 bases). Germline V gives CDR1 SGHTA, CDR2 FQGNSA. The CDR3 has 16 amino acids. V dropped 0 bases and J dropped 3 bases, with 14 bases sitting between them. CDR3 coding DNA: TGTGCCAGCAGCTTAGCGCTTGGAGGGGTGGAAGAGACCCAGTACTTC. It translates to CASSLALGGVEETQYF.

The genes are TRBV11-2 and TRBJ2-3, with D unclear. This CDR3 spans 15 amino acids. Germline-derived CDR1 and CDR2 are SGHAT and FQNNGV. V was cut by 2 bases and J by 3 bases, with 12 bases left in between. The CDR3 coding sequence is TGTGCCAGCAGCTTAACGGGCATAGAGACAGATACGCAGTATTTT. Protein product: CASSLTGIETDTQYF.

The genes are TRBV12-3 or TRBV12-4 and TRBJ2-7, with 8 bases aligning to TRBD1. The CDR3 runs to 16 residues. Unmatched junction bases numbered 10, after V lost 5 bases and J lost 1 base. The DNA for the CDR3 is TGTGCCAGCAGTGTCGGACAGGGCTTGAGATCCTACGAGCAGTACTTC. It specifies CASSVGQGLRSYEQYF.

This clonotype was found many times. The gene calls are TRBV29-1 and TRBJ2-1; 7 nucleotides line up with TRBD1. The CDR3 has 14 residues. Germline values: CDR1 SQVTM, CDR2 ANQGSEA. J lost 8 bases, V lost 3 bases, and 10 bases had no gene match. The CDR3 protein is CSVERGTGDYEQFF. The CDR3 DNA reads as TGCAGCGTTGAGCGTGGAACAGGGGATTATGAGCAGTTCTTC.

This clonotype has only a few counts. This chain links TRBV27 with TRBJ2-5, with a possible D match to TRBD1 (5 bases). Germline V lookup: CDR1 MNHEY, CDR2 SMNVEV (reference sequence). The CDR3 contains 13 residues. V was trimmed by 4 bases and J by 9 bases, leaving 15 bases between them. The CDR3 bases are TGTGCCAGCAGTTACCTCCAGGGAACGGCCCAGTACTTC. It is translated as CASSYLQGTAQYF.

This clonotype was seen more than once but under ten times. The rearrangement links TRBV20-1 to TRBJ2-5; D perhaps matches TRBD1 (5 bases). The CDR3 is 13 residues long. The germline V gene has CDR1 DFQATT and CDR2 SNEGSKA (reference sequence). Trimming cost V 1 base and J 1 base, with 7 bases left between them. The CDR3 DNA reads TGCAGTGCTAGAGGGGGCAGCCAAGAGACCCAGTACTTC. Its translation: CSARGGSQETQYF.